A single sample is the source of the 14 T cell receptor beta chains below, sequenced in a study of blood T cell repertoires in COVID-19. The assay was immunoSEQ multiplex PCR, and TCRdb's table has in-frame clones only and misses some. The sample has approximately 260,000 clones, about 85% seen once. Sequenced material: PBMCs or T cells enriched from blood (not recorded which). The receptors stem from a woman aged 45-65 years who had been exposed to COVID-19.

The rearrangement uses TRBV7-2 and TRBJ1-2, with D unclear. Germline-derived CDR1 and CDR2 are SGHTA and FQGNSA. The CDR3 contains 12 residues. The V end was cut by 2 bases, the J end by 8 bases, with 9 bases between. The CDR3 region has the DNA TGTGCCAGCAGCTTAAAAGGCGGGGGCTACACCTTC. It translates to CASSLKGGGYTF. Based on the CDR3 plus reference TRBV7-2 and TRBJ1-2, the full variable domain is GAGVSQSPSNKVTEKGKDVELRCDPISGHTALYWYRQSLGQGLEFLIYFQGNSAPDKSGLPSDRFSAERTGGSVSTLTIQRTQQEDSAVYLCASSLKGGGYTFGSGTRLTVV.

This clone was recorded only once. CDR3 residues: CASSSLAAETQYF. CDR3 DNA sequence: TGTGCCAGCAGCTCACTAGCTGCGGAGACCCAGTACTTC. The chain employs TRBV11-2 and TRBJ2-5, with D possibly matching TRBD2 (6 bases). The CDR3 is made up of 13 amino acids. Trimming removed 4 bases at V and 5 bases at J, with 11 bases between. The germline V gene has CDR1 SGHAT and CDR2 FQNNGV.

The chain links TRBV6-4 to TRBJ1-5; D not certain. Between the trimmed V and J ends, which lost 7 bases and 3 bases, there was a span of 13 bases. The CDR3 length is 14 residues. Germline V gene sequence: CDR1 MRHNA, CDR2 SNTAGT. The CDR3: CASITESNNQPQHF. CDR3 bases: TGTGCCAGCATAACAGAAAGTAACAATCAGCCCCAGCATTTT.

The rearrangement links TRBV11-2 to TRBJ1-2; tentative D call: TRBD1 (6 bases). CDR3 length equals 15 residues. V lost 2 bases, J lost 6 bases, and 16 bases lay in between. Germline assignment: CDR1 SGHAT and CDR2 FQNNGV. CDR3 loop: CASSLSGHGINGYTF. The CDR3 nucleotides read TGTGCCAGCAGCTTATCGGGACATGGGATTAATGGCTACACCTTC. Full variable domain (missing parts from reference TRBV11-2 and TRBJ1-2): EAGVAQSPRYKIIEKRQSVAFWCNPISGHATLYWYQQILGQGPKLLIQFQNNGVVDDSQLPKDRFSAERLKGVDSTLKIQPAKLEDSAVYLCASSLSGHGINGYTFGSGTRLTVV.

In regard to this clone: A junction end diverges from the germline sequence, so it may reflect a read error. V and J are TRBV28 and TRBJ2-3; tentative D call: TRBD1 (6 bases). The CDR3 consists of 14 residues. CDR1 and CDR2 (germline): MDHEN, SYDVKM. The CDR3 is CAGSSRGSRDTQYF. The CDR3 DNA reads as TGTGCCGGCAGTAGTAGGGGGTCCAGAGATACGCAGTATTTT.

J is TRBJ2-1 and V is TRBV5-1; D remains unclear. This CDR3 has 12 amino acids. In germline, CDR1 is SGHRS, CDR2 YFSETQ. Trimming cost V 0 bases and J 7 bases, with 5 bases left between them. The CDR3 coding sequence is TGCGCCAGCAGCTTGGATTATAATGAGCAGTTCTTC. Amino acids: CASSLDYNEQFF. The full variable domain, in which reference TRBV5-1 and TRBJ2-1 provide the parts outside the CDR3, is KAGVTQTPRYLIKTRGQQVTLSCSPISGHRSVSWYQQTPGQGLQFLFEYFSETQRNKGNFPGRFSGRQFSNSRSEMNVSTLELGDSALYLCASSLDYNEQFFGPGTRLTVL.

This clone was observed once. This chain connects TRBV5-1 to TRBJ1-5, with 9 nucleotides matching TRBD1. The CDR3 spans 16 residues. Germline CDR1 SGHRS, CDR2 YFSETQ. V was pared by 0 bases and J by 4 bases, with 5 bases of the junction left unmatched. This chain's CDR3 is CASSLGTGTGNQPQHF. The CDR3, as DNA: TGCGCCAGCAGCTTGGGCACCGGGACAGGGAATCAGCCCCAGCATTTT.

The rearrangement uses TRBV29-1 and TRBJ2-2, with D possibly being TRBD1 (6 bases). Trimming removed 5 bases at V and 6 bases at J, with 10 bases between. Germline CDR1 SQVTM, CDR2 ANQGSEA. The CDR3 is 12 amino acids. CDR3 sequence reads: CSVRPGAGELFF. The CDR3 DNA is TGCAGCGTTCGGCCAGGGGCCGGGGAGCTGTTTTTT.

V gene TRBV5-4 combines with J gene TRBJ1-1; D gene uncertain. CDR1 is SGHNT, CDR2 YYREEE, per germline (reference sequence). The CDR3 covers 14 residues. V lost 2 bases, J lost 1 base, and 9 bases lay in between. DNA for the CDR3: TGTGCCAGCAGCTTAGGACGGGGGAACACTGAAGCTTTCTTT. Protein product: CASSLGRGNTEAFF.

The gene calls are TRBV4-3 and TRBJ2-3; D gene ambiguous. This CDR3 comprises 17 residues. V was clipped by 4 bases and J by 8 bases, with 25 bases between them. Germline V gene data show CDR1 as LGHNA and CDR2 as YSLEER. As DNA, the CDR3 is TGCGCCAGCAGCCCCTCTGGAACGCCGGGTGGTGGTGGTACGCAGTATTTT. Encoded protein: CASSPSGTPGGGGTQYF.

V is TRBV6-1 and J is TRBJ1-5; D not resolved. The CDR3 extends over 13 amino acids. Per germline, CDR1 MNHNS and CDR2 SASEGT. V shed 3 bases and J shed 6 bases, with 9 bases lying between them. The CDR3 here is CASSDPQVQPQHF. For the CDR3, the DNA is TGTGCCAGCAGTGATCCCCAGGTTCAGCCCCAGCATTTT.

The chain links TRBV19 to TRBJ1-1; the D is unclear. V dropped 2 bases and J dropped 3 bases, with 7 bases sitting between them. Per germline, CDR1 LNHDA and CDR2 SQIVND (reference sequence). This CDR3 has 13 amino acids. Here the CDR3 reads CASSIWSDTEAFF. The CDR3, as DNA: TGTGCCAGTAGTATATGGAGTGACACTGAAGCTTTCTTT.

CDR3 DNA: TGTGCCAGCAGTGGAGGCGGGGGGGCGAATATAAACATTCAGTACTTC. It encodes CASSGGGGANINIQYF. The V gene is TRBV4-2, the J gene TRBJ2-4, with 9 bases identical to TRBD2. The CDR3 is 16 amino acids. Per the germline V gene, CDR1 is LGHNA and CDR2 is YNFKEQ. V lost 6 bases, J lost 6 bases, and 12 bases stayed unmatched.

This rearrangement joins TRBV18 to TRBJ1-1, with unresolved D. Trimming took off 6 bases at V and 0 bases at J, with 11 bases between the two ends. The V gene's germline CDR1 is KGHSH and CDR2 LQKENI. The CDR3 covers 14 residues. The CDR3 is CASSDGNMNTEAFF. The CDR3 nucleotides are TGTGCCAGCTCGGACGGGAACATGAACACTGAAGCTTTCTTT.